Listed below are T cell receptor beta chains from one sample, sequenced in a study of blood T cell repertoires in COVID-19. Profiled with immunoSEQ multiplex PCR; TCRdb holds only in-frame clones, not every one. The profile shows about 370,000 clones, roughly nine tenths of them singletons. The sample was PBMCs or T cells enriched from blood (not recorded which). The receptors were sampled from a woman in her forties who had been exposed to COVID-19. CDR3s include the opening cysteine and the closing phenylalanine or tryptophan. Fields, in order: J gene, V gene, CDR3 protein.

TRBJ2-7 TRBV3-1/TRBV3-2 CASSSRSLVGDEQYF
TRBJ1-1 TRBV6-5 CASIRAGLGITEAFF
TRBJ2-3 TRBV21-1 CASTRTGGPITDTQYF
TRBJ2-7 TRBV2 CASSDRGYEQYF
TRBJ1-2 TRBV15 CATSLTPGTGHGDYTF
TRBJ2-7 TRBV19 CASSPKGRGYGEQYF
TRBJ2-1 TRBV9 CASSGGLAKGEQFF
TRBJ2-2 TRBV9 CASSVGLTNTGELFF
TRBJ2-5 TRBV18 CASSPPGPLAQETQYF
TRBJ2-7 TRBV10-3 CAISDPTASGRKGYEQYF
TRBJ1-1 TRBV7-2 CASSEGVNTEAFF
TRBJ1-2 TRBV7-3 CASSLHVTGYGYTF
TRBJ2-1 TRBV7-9 CASSLMSGQDFNEQFF
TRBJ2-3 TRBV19 CASSITGTQMGMNTDTQYF
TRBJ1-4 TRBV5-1 CASSLGENEKLFF
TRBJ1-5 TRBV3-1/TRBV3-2 CASGSGNQPQHF
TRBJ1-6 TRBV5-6 CASSATGTTYNSPLHF
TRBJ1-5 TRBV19 CASSILLLTVSNQPQHF
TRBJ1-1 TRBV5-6 CASSLGRGTEAFF
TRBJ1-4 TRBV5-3 CAGVGQEEKLFF
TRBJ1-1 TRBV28 CASRTGIRATEAFF
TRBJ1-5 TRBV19 CASSIGGGSGGFNQPQHF
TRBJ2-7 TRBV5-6 CASSLGQAYGQYF
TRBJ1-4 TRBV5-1 CASSYFPGATNEKLFF
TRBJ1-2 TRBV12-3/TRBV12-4 CASSFDDGYTF
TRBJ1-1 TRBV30 CAWSTGTGVTEAFF